The 27 T cell receptor beta chains given below trace back to one sample, sequenced in a study of cytomegalovirus exposure and HLA in healthy donors. The study ran its PCR with 60 Vbeta and 13 Jbeta primers. The protocol was immunoSEQ multiplex PCR, while the TCRdb copy is restricted to in-frame clones and leaves out a portion. Of approximately 100,000 clones listed, around 84% are singletons. The specimen was PBMCs. The receptors derive from a woman younger than 30 in good health and CMV-seronegative.

The chain employs TRBV28 and TRBJ1-3; 7 nucleotides agree with TRBD1. This CDR3 region has 14 residues. V lost 7 bases, J lost 4 bases, and 7 bases stayed unmatched. The germline CDR1 and CDR2 sequences are MDHEN and SYDVKM. As DNA, the CDR3 is TGTGCCAGCAAGGAACAGGGGAGGGGAAACACCATATATTTT. It codes for CASKEQGRGNTIYF.

This clone was seen just once. The J gene is TRBJ2-2, the V gene TRBV29-1; the match to TRBD2 covers 12 bases. CDR1 SQVTM and CDR2 ANQGSEA come from the germline V gene. The CDR3 is 15 amino acids. V trimming: 5 bases; J trimming: 6 bases; junction bases outside the gene matches: 7. The DNA of the CDR3 is TGCAGCGTTCGTCTAGCGGGGGGGAGGGCCGGGGAGCTGTTTTTT. It is translated as CSVRLAGGRAGELFF.

The chain links TRBV10-3 to TRBJ1-5; 10 bases match TRBD1. Germline V gene sequence: CDR1 ENHRY, CDR2 SYGVKD. Trimming removed 6 bases from V and 9 bases from J; junction bases left unmatched: 11. There are 15 residues in the CDR3. DNA of the CDR3: TGTGCCATCAGCCCCGGGACAGGGGTGTCTCGGCCCCAGCATTTT. Translating gives CAISPGTGVSRPQHF.

Of note for this clone: At one of its ends the junction is not consistent with the germline gene, which may arise from a read error. This chain joins TRBV15 and TRBJ2-7, with TRBD2 matching over 8 bases. The CDR3 sequence is 15 residues long. CDR1 and CDR2 from the germline V gene are LNHNV and YYDKDF (reference sequence). In DNA, the CDR3 is TGTGCCACCAGCAGAGATCTAGCGGGTGCCTCCCTACCTTTCTTC. Its translation: CATSRDLAGASLPFF.

The chain joins TRBV5-6 to TRBJ1-2, with TRBD1 identical over 11 bases. CDR3 length: 16 amino acids. Trimming cost V 3 bases and J 4 bases; bases outside gene matches: 8. CDR1 and CDR2 (germline): SGHDT, YYEEEE. CDR3 loop: CASSWGTGGYTYGYTF. The CDR3 region has the DNA TGTGCCAGCAGCTGGGGGACAGGGGGATATACCTATGGCTACACCTTC.

The CDR3 spells CASRTTGINTIYF. DNA of the CDR3: TGTGCCAGCAGGACTACAGGGATAAACACCATATATTTT. V gene TRBV6-1 combines with J gene TRBJ1-3; D perhaps matches TRBD1 (6 bases). This CDR3 is 13 amino acids long. The V gene lost 6 bases and the J gene lost 6 bases, with 12 bases spanning the gap. CDR1 and CDR2 (germline): MNHNS, SASEGT.

This sequence joins TRBV6-1 and TRBJ2-7, with 9 bases aligning to TRBD2. From germline, CDR1 is MNHNS and CDR2 SASEGT. The CDR3 totals 14 residues. J lost 7 bases, V lost 7 bases, and 11 bases had no gene match. This chain's CDR3 is CASIVEREVGEQYF. In DNA form, the CDR3 reads TGTGCCAGCATTGTTGAGCGGGAGGTGGGGGAGCAGTACTTC.

The chain is built from TRBV7-2 and TRBJ2-5, with TRBD2 identical over 7 bases. The CDR3 covers 17 residues. Germline V gene data show CDR1 as SGHTA and CDR2 as FQGNSA. V lost 2 bases, J lost 0 bases, and 9 bases stayed unmatched. CDR3 coding DNA: TGTGCCAGCAGCTTATACGCGGGAGTTTTGAACCAAGAGACCCAGTACTTC. Encoded protein: CASSLYAGVLNQETQYF.

This chain joins TRBV5-1 and TRBJ1-1; tentative D call: TRBD1 (6 bases). CDR3 length: 14 amino acids. V shed 0 bases and J shed 6 bases, with 12 bases lying between them. Germline loops: CDR1 SGHRS, CDR2 YFSETQ. The CDR3 region has the DNA TGCGCCAGCAGCTTGGTTTCCAGGGGATCTGAAGCTTTCTTT. Encoded protein: CASSLVSRGSEAFF.

The CDR3 DNA follows: TGTGCCAGTAAGAGACAGGGCGGCGTAGGCGAGCAGTACTTC. It codes for CASKRQGGVGEQYF. The chain carries TRBV19 and TRBJ2-7, with 7 bases aligning to TRBD1. J was trimmed by 6 bases and V by 7 bases; bases with no gene match: 12. Looked up from germline, CDR1 is LNHDA and CDR2 is SQIVND (reference sequence). This CDR3 region has 14 residues.

The chain recombines TRBV2 with TRBJ2-7, with TRBD2 as a possible D gene (6 bases). The germline V gene encodes CDR1 SNHLY and CDR2 FYNNEI. This CDR3 region has 12 residues. The V end was cut by 8 bases, the J end by 4 bases, with 12 bases between. The CDR3 spells CASGDSVYEQYF. For the CDR3, the DNA is TGTGCCAGCGGGGACTCGGTATACGAGCAGTACTTC.

J is TRBJ1-2 and V is TRBV5-1; 11 bases match TRBD1. Trimming took 2 bases from V and 4 from J; bases not matched to a gene: 10. There are 17 residues in the CDR3. Germline V gene sequence: CDR1 SGHRS, CDR2 YFSETQ. CDR3 DNA: TGCGCCAGCAGCTTACCCGGGACAGGGGGAGTCGGCTATGGCTACACCTTC. It yields the protein CASSLPGTGGVGYGYTF. The entire variable domain, with the rest obtained from reference TRBV5-1 and TRBJ1-2, is as follows: KAGVTQTPRYLIKTRGQQVTLSCSPISGHRSVSWYQQTPGQGLQFLFEYFSETQRNKGNFPGRFSGRQFSNSRSEMNVSTLELGDSALYLCASSLPGTGGVGYGYTFGSGTRLTVV.

The chain uses TRBV6-1 and TRBJ1-5; TRBD1 agrees at 11 bases. Per the germline V gene, CDR1 is MNHNS and CDR2 is SASEGT. This CDR3 has 18 amino acids. V shed 3 bases, J shed 0 bases, and the junction held 7 bases outside the gene matches. CDR3 sequence: CASSEKGTGGYSNQPQHF. CDR3 coding DNA: TGTGCCAGCAGTGAGAAGGGGACAGGGGGGTATAGCAATCAGCCCCAGCATTTT.

This clone was recorded at least ten times. The chain's CDR3 is CASSKGGGNEKLFF. CDR3 nucleotide sequence: TGCGCCAGCAGCAAGGGAGGGGGTAATGAAAAACTGTTTTTT. The gene calls are TRBV5-1 and TRBJ1-4; D perhaps matches TRBD1 (6 bases). The CDR3 consists of 14 residues. Germline CDR1 SGHRS, CDR2 YFSETQ. Trimming cost V 4 bases and J 4 bases, with 11 bases left between them.

This clone was observed a few times. The genes are TRBV4-3 and TRBJ1-6; D ambiguous. CDR1 is LGHNA and CDR2 is YSLEER in the germline V gene. This CDR3 is 15 amino acids long. The V and J ends lost 0 bases and 8 bases respectively, with 11 bases between them. CDR3 residues: CASSQEGGRHSPLHF. DNA for the CDR3: TGCGCCAGCAGCCAAGAAGGAGGGAGGCATTCACCCCTCCACTTT.

The J gene is TRBJ2-7, the V gene TRBV27, with D perhaps TRBD2 (5 bases). V dropped 0 bases and J dropped 6 bases, with 9 bases sitting between them. There are 13 residues in the CDR3. In germline, CDR1 is MNHEY, CDR2 SMNVEV (reference sequence). The DNA for the CDR3 is TGTGCCAGCAGTTTATCGCGGGTGGGCGAGCAGTACTTC. Translation gives CASSLSRVGEQYF.

This rearrangement joins TRBV18 to TRBJ1-4; the match to TRBD1 covers 10 bases. There are 18 residues in the CDR3. The V segment lost 3 bases and the J segment 8 bases; nucleotides outside the gene matches: 15. Germline CDR1 and CDR2: KGHSH and LQKENI. CDR3 coding DNA: TGTGCCAGCTCACCTACAGCAATTGACAGGGGGCGAAGGGAAAAACTGTTTTTT. Amino acids: CASSPTAIDRGRREKLFF.

This clone was detected only a few times. The chain recombines TRBV6-1 with TRBJ1-1, with 7 positions matching TRBD1. This CDR3 comprises 14 residues. The ends lost 6 bases at V and 1 base at J; junction bases unmatched: 5. CDR1 is MNHNS, CDR2 SASEGT, per germline. The CDR3 loop reads CASRGQTGNTEAFF. CDR3 in DNA: TGTGCCAGCAGGGGACAGACGGGGAACACTGAAGCTTTCTTT.

The chain recombines TRBV27 with TRBJ2-1; 10 positions agree with TRBD2. V shed 7 bases, J shed 2 bases, and the junction held 11 bases outside the gene matches. CDR1 and CDR2 from the germline V gene are MNHEY and SMNVEV (reference sequence). The CDR3 totals 17 residues. In nucleotides, the CDR3 is TGTGCCAGCACTCACCTAGCGGGAGTTTGGCCCTACAATGAGCAGTTCTTC. It specifies CASTHLAGVWPYNEQFF.

CDR3 loop: CASAAPPSYEQYF. CDR3 coding DNA: TGTGCCAGCGCCGCTCCACCCTCCTACGAGCAGTACTTC. The genes are TRBV28 and TRBJ2-5; D unclear. The end of the DNA aligns better with TRBJ2-7, so the J call may be wrong. The CDR3 is 13 amino acids. CDR1 and CDR2 from the germline V gene are MDHEN and SYDVKM.

This clone was seen only once. The gene calls are TRBV6-5 and TRBJ2-5, with TRBD2 matching over 11 bases. There are 15 residues in the CDR3. Germline CDR1 MNHEY, CDR2 SVGAGI. V trimming: 2 bases; J trimming: 3 bases; junction bases outside the gene matches: 2. The CDR3 sequence: CASSYGTSGEETQYF. The CDR3 DNA reads as TGTGCCAGCAGTTACGGGACTAGCGGAGAAGAGACCCAGTACTTC.

The chain uses TRBV15 and TRBJ1-4; 8 bases line up with TRBD1. Per the germline V gene, CDR1 is LNHNV and CDR2 is YYDKDF (reference sequence). CDR3 length: 16 residues. The ends lost 0 bases at V and 6 bases at J; junction bases unmatched: 6. CDR3 DNA: TGTGCCACCAGCAGAGAGGGGGGGACAGGAGATGAAAAACTGTTTTTT. Amino acid sequence: CATSREGGTGDEKLFF.

The CDR3 here is CASSLGWSGENNQPQHF. The CDR3 DNA is TGTGCCAGCAGCTTAGGATGGAGCGGGGAAAACAATCAGCCCCAGCATTTT. The rearrangement uses TRBV7-9 and TRBJ1-5; D ambiguous. The CDR3 covers 17 residues. The germline V gene has CDR1 SEHNR and CDR2 FQNEAQ (reference sequence). V shed 1 base and J shed 3 bases, with 16 bases lying between them.

The J gene is TRBJ2-2, the V gene TRBV4-2, with TRBD1 as a possible D gene (6 bases). The CDR3 is 14 residues long. CDR1 and CDR2 from the germline V gene are LGHNA and YNFKEQ. Trimming took off 1 base at V and 8 bases at J, with 11 bases between the two ends. The CDR3 DNA reads TGTGCCAGCAGCCAAGGGACAGCCGGGGGGGAGCTGTTTTTT. Protein sequence: CASSQGTAGGELFF.

The genes are TRBV4-1 and TRBJ2-7, with 8 nucleotides matching TRBD1. Unmatched junction bases numbered 3, after V lost 1 base and J lost 4 bases. This CDR3 contains 14 residues. CDR1 MGHRA and CDR2 YSYEKL come from the germline V gene. DNA for the CDR3: TGCGCCAGCAGCCAAGGACAGGGGCTTTACGAGCAGTACTTC. Its translation: CASSQGQGLYEQYF.

This rearrangement joins TRBV14 to TRBJ2-2; D is perhaps TRBD1 (6 bases). CDR3 size: 16 residues. The germline gives CDR1 SGHDN, CDR2 FVKESK. V was clipped by 0 bases and J by 3 bases, with 11 bases between them. This CDR3 is CASSQELGADTGELFF. CDR3 nucleotides: TGTGCCAGCAGCCAAGAGTTGGGGGCTGACACCGGGGAGCTGTTTTTT. The whole variable domain, filled in from reference TRBV14 and TRBJ2-2, reads EAGVTQFPSHSVIEKGQTVTLRCDPISGHDNLYWYRRVMGKEIKFLLHFVKESKQDESGMPNNRFLAERTGGTYSTLKVQPAELEDSGVYFCASSQELGADTGELFFGEGSRLTVL.

The J gene is TRBJ2-7, the V gene TRBV28, with 15 bases fitting TRBD2. Germline V gene data show CDR1 as MDHEN and CDR2 as SYDVKM. V shed 6 bases, J shed 3 bases, and the junction held 3 bases outside the gene matches. The CDR3 extends over 15 amino acids. CDR3 residues: CASSPGLAGGYEQYF. The CDR3 DNA is TGTGCCAGCAGCCCGGGACTAGCGGGAGGCTACGAGCAGTACTTC.